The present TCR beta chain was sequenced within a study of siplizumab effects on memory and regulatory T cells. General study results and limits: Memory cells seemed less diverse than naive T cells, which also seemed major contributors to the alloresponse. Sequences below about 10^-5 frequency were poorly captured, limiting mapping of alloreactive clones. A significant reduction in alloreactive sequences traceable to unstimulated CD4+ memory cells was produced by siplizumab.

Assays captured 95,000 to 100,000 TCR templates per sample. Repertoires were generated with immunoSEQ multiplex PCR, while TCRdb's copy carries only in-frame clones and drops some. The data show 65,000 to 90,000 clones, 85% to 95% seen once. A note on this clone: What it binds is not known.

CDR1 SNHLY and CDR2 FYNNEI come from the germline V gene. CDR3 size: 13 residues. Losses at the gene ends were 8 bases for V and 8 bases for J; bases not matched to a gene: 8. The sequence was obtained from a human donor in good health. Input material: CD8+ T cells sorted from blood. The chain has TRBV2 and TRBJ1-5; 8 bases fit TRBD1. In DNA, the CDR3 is TGTGCCAGCGAGGACAGGGCGGTGGAGCCCCAGCATTTT. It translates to CASEDRAVEPQHF.